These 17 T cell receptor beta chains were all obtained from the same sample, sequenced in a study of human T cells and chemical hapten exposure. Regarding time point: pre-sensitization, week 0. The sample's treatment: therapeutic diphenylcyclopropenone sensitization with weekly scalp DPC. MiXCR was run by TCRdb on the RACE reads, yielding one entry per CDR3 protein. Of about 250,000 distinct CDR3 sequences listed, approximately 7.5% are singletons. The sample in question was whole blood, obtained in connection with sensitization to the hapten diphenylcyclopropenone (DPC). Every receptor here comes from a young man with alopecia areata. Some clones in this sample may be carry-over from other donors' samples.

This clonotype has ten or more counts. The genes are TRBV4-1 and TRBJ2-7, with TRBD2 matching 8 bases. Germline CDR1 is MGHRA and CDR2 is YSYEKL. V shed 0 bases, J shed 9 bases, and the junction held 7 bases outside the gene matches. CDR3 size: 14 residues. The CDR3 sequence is CASSQEGTRVVQYF. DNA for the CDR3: TGCGCCAGCAGCCAAGAAGGGACTAGAGTGGTGCAGTACTTC.

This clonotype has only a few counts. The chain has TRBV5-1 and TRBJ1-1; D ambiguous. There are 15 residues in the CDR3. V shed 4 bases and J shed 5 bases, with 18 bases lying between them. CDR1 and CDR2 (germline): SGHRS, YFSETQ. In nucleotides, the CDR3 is TGCGCCAGCAGCCCATCGGGAGGACCGGGGACTGAAGCTTTCTTT. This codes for CASSPSGGPGTEAFF.

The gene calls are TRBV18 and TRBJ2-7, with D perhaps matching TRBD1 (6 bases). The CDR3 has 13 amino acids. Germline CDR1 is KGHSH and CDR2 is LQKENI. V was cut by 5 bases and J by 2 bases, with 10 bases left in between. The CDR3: CASSTGSPYEQYF. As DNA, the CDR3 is TGTGCCAGCTCAACAGGGAGCCCCTACGAGCAGTACTTC.

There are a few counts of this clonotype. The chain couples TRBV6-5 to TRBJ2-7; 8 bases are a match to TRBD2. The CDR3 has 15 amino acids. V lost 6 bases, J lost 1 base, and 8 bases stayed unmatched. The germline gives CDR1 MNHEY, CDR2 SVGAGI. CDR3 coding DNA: TGTGCCAGCAGCTCTGGACTAGCTGCGTCCTACGAGCAGTACGTC. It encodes CASSSGLAASYEQYV.

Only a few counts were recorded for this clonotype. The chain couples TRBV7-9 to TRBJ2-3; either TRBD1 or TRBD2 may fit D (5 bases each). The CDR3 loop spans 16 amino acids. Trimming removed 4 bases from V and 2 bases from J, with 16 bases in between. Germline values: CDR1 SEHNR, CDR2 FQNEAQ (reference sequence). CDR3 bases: TGTGCCAGCAGCTCCCTGAGGGGCCCCCACACAGATACGCAGTATTTT. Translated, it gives CASSSLRGPHTDTQYF.

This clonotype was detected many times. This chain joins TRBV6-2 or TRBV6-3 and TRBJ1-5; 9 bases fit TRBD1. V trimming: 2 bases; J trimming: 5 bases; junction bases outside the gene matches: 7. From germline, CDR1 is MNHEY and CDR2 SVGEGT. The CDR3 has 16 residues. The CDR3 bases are TGTGCCAGCAGTTACGTAGGGACAGGGAGGCATCAGCCCCAGCATTTT. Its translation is CASSYVGTGRHQPQHF.

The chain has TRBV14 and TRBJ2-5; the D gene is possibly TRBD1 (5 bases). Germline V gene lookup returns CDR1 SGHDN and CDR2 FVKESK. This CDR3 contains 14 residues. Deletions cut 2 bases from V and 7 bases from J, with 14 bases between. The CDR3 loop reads CASSQLGAPRTQYF. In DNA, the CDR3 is TGTGCCAGCAGCCAATTAGGGGCCCCCCGGACCCAGTACTTC.

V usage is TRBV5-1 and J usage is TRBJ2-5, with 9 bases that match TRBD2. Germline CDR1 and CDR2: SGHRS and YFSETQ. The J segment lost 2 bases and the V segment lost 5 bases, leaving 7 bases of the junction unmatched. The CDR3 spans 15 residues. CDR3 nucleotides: TGCGCCAGCAGTCCGAGACTAGCGGCTCAAGAGACCCAGTACTTC. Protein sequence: CASSPRLAAQETQYF.

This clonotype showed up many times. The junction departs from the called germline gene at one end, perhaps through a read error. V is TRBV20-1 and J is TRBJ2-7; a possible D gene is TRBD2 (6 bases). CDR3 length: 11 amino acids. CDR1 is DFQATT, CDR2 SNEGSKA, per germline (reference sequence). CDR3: CSARDKGLPHF. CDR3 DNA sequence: TGCAGTGCTAGAGATAAGGGACTCCCGCACTTC.

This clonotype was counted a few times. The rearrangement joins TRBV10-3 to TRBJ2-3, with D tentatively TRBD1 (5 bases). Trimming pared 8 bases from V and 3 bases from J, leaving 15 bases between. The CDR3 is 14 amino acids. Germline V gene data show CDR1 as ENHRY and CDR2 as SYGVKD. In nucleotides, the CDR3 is TGTGCCATCGGCATAGGGGAAGGAACAGATACGCAGTATTTT. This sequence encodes CAIGIGEGTDTQYF.

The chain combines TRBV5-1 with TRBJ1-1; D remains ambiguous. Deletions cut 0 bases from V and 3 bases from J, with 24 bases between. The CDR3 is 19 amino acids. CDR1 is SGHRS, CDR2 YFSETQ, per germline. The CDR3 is CASSLAGRRAGRSDTEAFF. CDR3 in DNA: TGCGCCAGCAGCTTGGCGGGTCGAAGGGCGGGTAGAAGCGACACTGAAGCTTTCTTT.

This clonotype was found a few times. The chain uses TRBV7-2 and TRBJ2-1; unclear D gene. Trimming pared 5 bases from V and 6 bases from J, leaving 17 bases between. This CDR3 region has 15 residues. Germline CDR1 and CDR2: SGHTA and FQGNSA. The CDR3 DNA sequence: TGTGCCAGCAGCCCCAGCCCTTTACTCCCCAATGAGCAGTTCTTC. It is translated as CASSPSPLLPNEQFF.

In nucleotides, the CDR3 is TGTGCCAGCAGTTCGCGTGGCAGGGTCTACTACGAGCAGTACTTC. It specifies CASSSRGRVYYEQYF. The J gene is TRBJ2-7, the V gene TRBV28; possibly TRBD1 for D (5 bases). The CDR3 loop spans 15 amino acids. CDR1 is MDHEN, CDR2 SYDVKM, per germline. The V and J ends lost 4 bases and 3 bases respectively, with 16 bases between them.

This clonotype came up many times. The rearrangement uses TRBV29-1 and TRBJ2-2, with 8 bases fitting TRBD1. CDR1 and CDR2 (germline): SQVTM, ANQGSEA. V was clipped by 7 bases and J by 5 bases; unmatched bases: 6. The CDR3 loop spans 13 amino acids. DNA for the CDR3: TGCAGCGGCGGGACAGGCCTAACCGGGGAGCTGTTTTTT. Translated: CSGGTGLTGELFF.

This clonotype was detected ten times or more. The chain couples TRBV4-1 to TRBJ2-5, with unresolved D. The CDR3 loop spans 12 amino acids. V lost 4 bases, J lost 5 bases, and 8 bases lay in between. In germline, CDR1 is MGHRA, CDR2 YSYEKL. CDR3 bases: TGCGCCAGCAGCCCCGACGCGGAGACCCAGTACTTC. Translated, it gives CASSPDAETQYF.

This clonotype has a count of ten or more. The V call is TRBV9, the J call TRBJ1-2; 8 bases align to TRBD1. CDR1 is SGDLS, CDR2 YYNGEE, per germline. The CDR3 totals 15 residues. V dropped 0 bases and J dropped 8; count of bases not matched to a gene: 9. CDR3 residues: CASSVEAGTGSGYTF. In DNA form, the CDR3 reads TGTGCCAGCAGCGTAGAGGCAGGGACAGGCAGCGGCTACACCTTC.

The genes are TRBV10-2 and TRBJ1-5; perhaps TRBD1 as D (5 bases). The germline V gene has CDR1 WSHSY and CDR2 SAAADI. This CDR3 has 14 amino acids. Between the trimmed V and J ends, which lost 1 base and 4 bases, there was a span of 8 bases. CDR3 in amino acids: CASSEWGGNQPQHF. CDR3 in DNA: TGCGCCAGCAGTGAGTGGGGGGGGAATCAGCCCCAGCATTTT.